This TCR beta chain was recovered during a study of cytomegalovirus exposure and HLA in healthy donors. Findings of the study overall: The authors confirmed in vitro that a few CMV-associated chains were specific for CMV antigens. Analysis was performed later, and it showed HLA-associated TCR beta chains to be more clonally expanded than equally common others.

This CDR3 has 16 amino acids. Trimming at V came to 1 base and at J to 1 base, leaving 1 base not matched to a gene. Germline V gene lookup returns CDR1 SNHLY and CDR2 FYNNEI. The PCR had 60 Vbeta and 13 Jbeta primers. In the authors' workflow: Approximately 10 million shared chains were among roughly 81 million unique TCR beta chains counted in a later analysis. Sequenced by immunoSEQ multiplex PCR; TCRdb stores in-frame clones only, minus some. D and trimming come from the DNA, and the V and J calls and clone size come from that table. The data show 100,000 to 130,000 clones, 73% seen once. Those who donated were healthy bone marrow donors. The sample holds a few counts of this clone. Its antigen is unknown.

Sequencing input: PBMCs. This receptor was obtained from a man in his thirties or forties in good health and CMV-seronegative. The chain carries TRBV2 and TRBJ2-2; 9 positions agree with TRBD2. The CDR3 reads CASSEGSGGNTGELFF. The CDR3 DNA reads TGTGCCAGCAGTGAAGGTAGCGGGGGGAACACCGGGGAGCTGTTTTTT. Drawing the rest from reference TRBV2 and TRBJ2-2, the complete variable domain is EPEVTQTPSHQVTQMGQEVILRCVPISNHLYFYWYRQILGQKVEFLVSFYNNEISEKSEIFDDQFSVERPDGSNFTLKIRSTKLEDSAMYFCASSEGSGGNTGELFFGEGSRLTVL.